One sample yielded the 2 T cell receptor beta chains listed below, sequenced in a study of T cells in Graves' hyperthyroidism and ophthalmopathy. Amplified TCR beta CDR3 regions came from RNA transcripts. RT-PCR in the first round (using the HTBI primer set) targeted the TCR CDR3. TCRdb itself ran the multiplex PCR reads through MiXCR, one entry per CDR3 protein. The repertoire holds around 400,000 distinct CDR3 sequences, with 13% as singletons. Sequenced input: blood. The receptors shown here come from a woman aged 18-29 years with Graves' hyperthyroidism.

In its sample, this clonotype was seen many times. The chain recombines TRBV27 with TRBJ1-1; TRBD1 matches at 7 bases. The J segment lost 0 bases and the V segment lost 4 bases, leaving 8 bases of the junction unmatched. The CDR3 contains 16 residues. Germline loops: CDR1 MNHEY, CDR2 SMNVEV (reference sequence). The CDR3 is CASSSSGQTMNTEAFF. Written as DNA, the CDR3 is TGTGCCAGCAGTTCCTCGGGACAGACTATGAACACTGAAGCTTTCTTT.

This clonotype was seen many times. V usage is TRBV12-3 or TRBV12-4 and J usage is TRBJ2-7, with 9 bases aligning to TRBD1. Losses at the gene ends were 10 bases for V and 3 bases for J; bases not matched to a gene: 16. This CDR3 is 16 amino acids long. The CDR3 DNA reads TGTGCCATCACTGGCGGGACAGGGCGAACTAACTACGAGCAGTACTTC. The encoded protein is CAITGGTGRTNYEQYF.